These 23 T cell receptor beta chains came from one sample sequenced in a study of T cell responses to AZD1222 COVID-19 vaccine. Only in-frame clones appear in the TCRdb table, and some are missing; sequencing was by immunoSEQ multiplex PCR. Here the sample spans 180,000 or so clones, more than 85% being singletons. Sequenced here: peripheral blood, sampled on day 0 of AZD1222 vaccination. The source is an adult in good health.

This clone occurred a few times. The J gene is TRBJ2-3, the V gene TRBV19; possibly TRBD2 for D (6 bases). CDR3 length equals 16 residues. V dropped 5 bases and J dropped 7 bases, with 22 bases sitting between them. Germline V gene data show CDR1 as LNHDA and CDR2 as SQIVND (reference sequence). CDR3 sequence (DNA): TGTGCCAGTAGTGCTCCCGGGAGTCGCACAGAGCATACGCAGTATTTT. It yields the protein CASSAPGSRTEHTQYF.

The genes are TRBV19 and TRBJ1-5; D is ambiguous. The CDR3 length is 12 residues. The ends were cut back, 5 bases at V and 7 bases at J, with 9 bases in the middle. Per the germline V gene, CDR1 is LNHDA and CDR2 is SQIVND (reference sequence). The chain's CDR3 is CASSVLGQPQHF. In DNA, the CDR3 is TGTGCCAGTAGTGTCCTCGGGCAGCCCCAGCATTTT.

The gene calls are TRBV13 and TRBJ1-1; TRBD1 matches 11 bases. V trimming: 5 bases; J trimming: 6 bases; junction bases outside the gene matches: 8. Germline values: CDR1 PRHDT, CDR2 FYEKMQ (reference sequence). The CDR3 is 15 amino acids. In nucleotides, the CDR3 is TGTGCCAGCAGCCCAAGGGGGACAGGGGGTTCTGAAGCTTTCTTT. Protein sequence: CASSPRGTGGSEAFF.

The chain carries TRBV18 and TRBJ1-1; no definite D call. Trimming removed 2 bases at V and 5 bases at J, with 12 bases between. The CDR3 is 14 residues long. In germline, CDR1 is KGHSH, CDR2 LQKENI. CDR3 sequence reads: CASSPAFPGTEAFF. CDR3 DNA sequence: TGTGCCAGCTCACCAGCCTTCCCGGGGACTGAAGCTTTCTTT.

This CDR3 is CAIRSRGTGGPTGELFF. The CDR3, as DNA: TGTGCCATCAGAAGCCGCGGGACAGGGGGCCCCACCGGGGAGCTGTTTTTT. This chain joins TRBV10-3 and TRBJ2-2; 12 bases map to TRBD1. The CDR3 length is 17 residues. J was trimmed by 4 bases and V by 6 bases; bases with no gene match: 9. CDR1 is ENHRY, CDR2 SYGVKD, per germline.

In this sample, this clone turned up once. The chain uses TRBV5-1 and TRBJ1-1, with no clear D. With 1 base removed from V and 4 bases from J, the gap between germline ends came to 8 bases. The CDR3 has 13 amino acids. CDR1 is SGHRS and CDR2 is YFSETQ in the germline V gene. The CDR3, as DNA: TGCGCCAGCAGCTTGCGCGGGTCCACTGAAGCTTTCTTT. It yields the protein CASSLRGSTEAFF.

A single count supports this clone. This chain links TRBV2 with TRBJ1-4; D not certain. V was clipped by 8 bases and J by 7 bases, with 17 bases between them. The CDR3 is made up of 14 amino acids. Germline-derived CDR1 and CDR2 are SNHLY and FYNNEI. The CDR3 DNA reads TGTGCCAGCGATCCGAGCCTCGGATCTGAAAAACTGTTTTTT. This sequence encodes CASDPSLGSEKLFF.

V usage is TRBV7-9 and J usage is TRBJ2-2, with TRBD1 matching over 9 bases. The trim removed 5 bases at V and 3 bases at J, leaving 10 bases unmatched. The germline V gene has CDR1 SEHNR and CDR2 FQNEAQ (reference sequence). The CDR3 length is 17 residues. CDR3: CASSPRPGQGHTGELFF. CDR3 bases: TGTGCCAGCAGCCCAAGACCCGGACAGGGGCACACCGGGGAGCTGTTTTTT.

The chain employs TRBV12-3 or TRBV12-4 and TRBJ2-7, with D perhaps matching TRBD2 (5 bases). The CDR3 extends over 12 amino acids. The V end was cut by 4 bases, the J end by 3 bases, with 7 bases between. CDR3 sequence (DNA): TGTGCCAGCAGTTCGGGGTTCTACGAGCAGTACTTC. Translation: CASSSGFYEQYF.

The chain employs TRBV3-1 (or the pseudogene TRBV3-2) and TRBJ2-3; 9 nucleotides agree with TRBD2. In germline, CDR1 is LGHDT, CDR2 YNNKEL (reference sequence). V trimming: 0 bases; J trimming: 2 bases; junction bases outside the gene matches: 3. The CDR3 length is 16 residues. The CDR3 spells CASSQEIAGVTDTQYF. CDR3 DNA sequence: TGTGCCAGCAGCCAAGAGATAGCGGGGGTCACAGATACGCAGTATTTT.

V gene TRBV5-1 combines with J gene TRBJ2-7, with D tentatively TRBD2 (6 bases). Germline CDR1 SGHRS, CDR2 YFSETQ. V lost 0 bases and J 1 base, leaving 14 bases between the germline ends. CDR3 length: 16 residues. CDR3 loop: CASSLGGLQSSYEQYF. CDR3 bases: TGCGCCAGCAGCTTGGGGGGACTGCAATCTTCCTACGAGCAGTACTTC.

The rearrangement joins TRBV3-1 (or the pseudogene TRBV3-2) to TRBJ2-7, with a tentative D call TRBD1 (8 bases). The germline V gene has CDR1 LGHDT and CDR2 YNNKEL (reference sequence). The length of the CDR3 is 15 residues. The V gene lost 4 bases and the J gene lost 3 bases, with 16 bases spanning the gap. This CDR3 reads CASSRGGTGYYEQYF. CDR3 sequence (DNA): TGTGCCAGCAGCCGGGGGGGGACAGGTTACTACGAGCAGTACTTC.

This chain uses TRBV27 with TRBJ2-2; perhaps TRBD2 as D (6 bases). This CDR3 has 15 amino acids. V lost 5 bases, J lost 5 bases, and 15 bases lay in between. Germline CDR1 reads MNHEY; CDR2 reads SMNVEV (reference sequence). The CDR3 DNA reads TGTGCCAGCAGTCTCTTACCGGGAGCGACCGGGGAGCTGTTTTTT. Its translation is CASSLLPGATGELFF.

The chain links TRBV4-2 to TRBJ1-2; D is uncertain. From germline, CDR1 is LGHNA and CDR2 YNFKEQ. Deletions cut 5 bases from V and 0 bases from J, with 13 bases between. The CDR3 spans 15 residues. The CDR3, as DNA: TGTGCCAGCAGCGTTCTCGGGGAAACTAACTATGGCTACACCTTC. Its translation: CASSVLGETNYGYTF.

This chain connects TRBV5-1 to TRBJ1-1; no firm D call. The germline V and J ends were trimmed by 8 bases and 0 bases, with 17 bases remaining between them. The CDR3 is 15 residues long. In germline, CDR1 is SGHRS, CDR2 YFSETQ. The CDR3 loop is CASGRSGDMNTEAFF. In DNA, the CDR3 is TGCGCCAGTGGAAGGTCTGGCGACATGAACACTGAAGCTTTCTTT.

CDR3: CASSLGTAAEAFF. DNA for the CDR3: TGTGCCAGCAGCCTTGGGACAGCCGCTGAAGCTTTCTTT. The chain is built from TRBV7-9 and TRBJ1-1, with 7 bases lining up with TRBD1. V was pared by 5 bases and J by 6 bases, with 6 bases of the junction left unmatched. Germline V gives CDR1 SEHNR, CDR2 FQNEAQ (reference sequence). This CDR3 has 13 residues.

This clone was detected only once. CDR3 loop: CASSYGYTF. The CDR3 DNA sequence: TGTGCCAGCAGCTATGGCTACACCTTC. V usage is TRBV13 and J usage is TRBJ1-2; D gene unclear. V lost 4 bases and J 6 bases, leaving 0 bases between the germline ends. This CDR3 has 9 amino acids. Germline CDR1 and CDR2: PRHDT and FYEKMQ (reference sequence). Based on the CDR3 plus reference TRBV13 and TRBJ1-2, the full variable domain is AAGVIQSPRHLIKEKRETATLKCYPIPRHDTVYWYQQGPGQDPQFLISFYEKMQSDKGSIPDRFSAQQFSDYHSELNMSSLELGDSALYFCASSYGYTFGSGTRLTVV.

The rearrangement joins TRBV5-1 to TRBJ1-5; TRBD1 might be the D (5 bases). Germline lookup yields CDR1 SGHRS and CDR2 YFSETQ. V was pared by 5 bases and J by 1 base, with 13 bases between. The CDR3 runs to 15 residues. CDR3 in DNA: TGCGCCAGCAGTCTTGGTCCAGGGAGCAATCAGCCCCAGCATTTT. Its protein product is CASSLGPGSNQPQHF.

The sample holds one count of this clone. This chain connects TRBV5-1 to TRBJ2-2, with D possibly matching TRBD1 (6 bases). CDR3 size: 16 residues. Trimming removed 0 bases from V and 3 bases from J, with 12 bases in between. Germline lookup yields CDR1 SGHRS and CDR2 YFSETQ. CDR3 DNA: TGCGCCAGCAGCTTGGGCAGGGGTGGATACACCGGGGAGCTGTTTTTT. This encodes CASSLGRGGYTGELFF.

The rearrangement uses TRBV18 and TRBJ2-7; weak D call: TRBD2 (6 bases). This CDR3 is built from 14 residues. Per germline, CDR1 KGHSH and CDR2 LQKENI. V was trimmed by 0 bases and J by 6 bases, leaving 12 bases between them. The CDR3 is CASSPPNGGSEQYF. Here the CDR3 DNA reads TGTGCCAGCTCACCACCCAACGGGGGTTCCGAGCAGTACTTC. Drawing the rest from reference TRBV18 and TRBJ2-7, the complete variable domain is NAGVMQNPRHLVRRRGQEARLRCSPMKGHSHVYWYRQLPEEGLKFMVYLQKENIIDESGMPKERFSAEFPKEGPSILRIQQVVRGDSAAYFCASSPPNGGSEQYFGPGTRLTVT.

This chain connects TRBV7-9 to TRBJ1-2; D gene uncertain. CDR1 is SEHNR, CDR2 FQNEAQ, per germline (reference sequence). The CDR3 is 13 residues long. Trimming took 5 bases from V and 10 from J, leaving 17 bases between them. The CDR3 spells CASSPSVDPYYTF. The CDR3 nucleotides read TGTGCCAGCAGCCCAAGCGTGGACCCCTACTACACCTTC. The complete variable domain, with remaining parts taken from reference TRBV7-9 and TRBJ1-2, reads DTGVSQNPRHKITKRGQNVTFRCDPISEHNRLYWYRQTLGQGPEFLTYFQNEAQLEKSRLLSDRFSAERPKGSFSTLEIQRTEQGDSAMYLCASSPSVDPYYTFGSGTRLTVV.

This chain uses TRBV30 with TRBJ2-2; D is ambiguous. The V end lost 2 bases, the J end lost 4 bases, and 8 bases lay between the germline ends. There are 13 residues in the CDR3. The germline gives CDR1 GTSNPN, CDR2 SVGIG (reference sequence). In DNA, the CDR3 is TGTGCCTGGAGTCTAATGCCCACCGGGGAGCTGTTTTTT. It codes for CAWSLMPTGELFF.

This clone was recorded only once. CDR3 sequence reads: CASSPRRDRINTEAFF. The CDR3 nucleotides are TGTGCCAGCTCACCTCGTCGGGACAGGATAAACACTGAAGCTTTCTTT. The gene calls are TRBV18 and TRBJ1-1, with 8 bases matching TRBD1. CDR1 and CDR2 (germline): KGHSH, LQKENI. V lost 3 bases to trimming and J lost 2 bases; unmatched junction nucleotides: 8. The CDR3 extends over 16 amino acids. The full variable domain, rest sourced from reference TRBV18 and TRBJ1-1, is NAGVMQNPRHLVRRRGQEARLRCSPMKGHSHVYWYRQLPEEGLKFMVYLQKENIIDESGMPKERFSAEFPKEGPSILRIQQVVRGDSAAYFCASSPRRDRINTEAFFGQGTRLTVV.